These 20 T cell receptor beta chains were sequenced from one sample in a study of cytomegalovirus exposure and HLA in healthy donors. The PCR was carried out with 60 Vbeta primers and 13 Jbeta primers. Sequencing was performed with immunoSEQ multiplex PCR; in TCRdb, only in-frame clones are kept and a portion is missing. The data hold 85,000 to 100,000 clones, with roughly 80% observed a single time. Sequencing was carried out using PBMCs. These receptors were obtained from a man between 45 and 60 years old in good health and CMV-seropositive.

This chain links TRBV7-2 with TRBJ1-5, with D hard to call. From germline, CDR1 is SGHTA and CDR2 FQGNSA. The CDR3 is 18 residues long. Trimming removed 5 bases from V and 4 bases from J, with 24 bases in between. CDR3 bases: TGTGCCAGCAGCCCCTTTGCGGGTCCTGGTGGTCGGAATCAGCCCCAGCATTTT. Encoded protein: CASSPFAGPGGRNQPQHF. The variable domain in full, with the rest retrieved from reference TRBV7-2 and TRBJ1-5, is GAGVSQSPSNKVTEKGKDVELRCDPISGHTALYWYRQSLGQGLEFLIYFQGNSAPDKSGLPSDRFSAERTGGSVSTLTIQRTQQEDSAVYLCASSPFAGPGGRNQPQHFGDGTRLSIL.

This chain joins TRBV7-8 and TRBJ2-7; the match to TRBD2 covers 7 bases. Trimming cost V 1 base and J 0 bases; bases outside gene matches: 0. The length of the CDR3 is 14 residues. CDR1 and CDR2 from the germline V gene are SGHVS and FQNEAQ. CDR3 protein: CASSLGTSSYEQYF. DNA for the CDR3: TGTGCCAGCAGCTTAGGGACTAGCTCCTACGAGCAGTACTTC.

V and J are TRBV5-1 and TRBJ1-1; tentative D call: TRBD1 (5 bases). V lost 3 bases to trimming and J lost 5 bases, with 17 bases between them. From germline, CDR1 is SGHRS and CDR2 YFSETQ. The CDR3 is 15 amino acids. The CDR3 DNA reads TGCGCCAGCAGCTGGGGGGTCGGGGGAGTAACTGAAGCTTTCTTT. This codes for CASSWGVGGVTEAFF.

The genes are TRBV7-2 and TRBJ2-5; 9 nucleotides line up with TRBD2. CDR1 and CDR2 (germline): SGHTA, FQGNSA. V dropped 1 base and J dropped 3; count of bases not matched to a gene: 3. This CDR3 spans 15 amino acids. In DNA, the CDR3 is TGTGCCAGCAGCTTAGTTGCGGGGGGGAAAGAGACCCAGTACTTC. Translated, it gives CASSLVAGGKETQYF.

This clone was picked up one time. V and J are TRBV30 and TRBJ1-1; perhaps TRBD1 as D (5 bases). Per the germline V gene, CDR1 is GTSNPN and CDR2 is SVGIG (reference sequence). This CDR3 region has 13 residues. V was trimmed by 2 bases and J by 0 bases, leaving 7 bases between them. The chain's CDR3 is CAWSRGMNTEAFF. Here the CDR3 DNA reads TGTGCCTGGAGTAGGGGTATGAACACTGAAGCTTTCTTT.

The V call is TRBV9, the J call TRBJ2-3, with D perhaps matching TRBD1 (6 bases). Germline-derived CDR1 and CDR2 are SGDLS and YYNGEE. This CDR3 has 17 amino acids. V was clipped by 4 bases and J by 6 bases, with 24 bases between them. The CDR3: CASSSLTRGSVLDTQYF. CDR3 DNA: TGTGCCAGCAGCTCCCTCACGAGGGGGAGTGTGTTGGATACGCAGTATTTT.

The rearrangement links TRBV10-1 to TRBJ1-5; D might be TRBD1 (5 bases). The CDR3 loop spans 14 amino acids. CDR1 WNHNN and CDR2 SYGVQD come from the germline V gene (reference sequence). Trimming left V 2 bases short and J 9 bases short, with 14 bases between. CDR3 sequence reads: CASSEVPGGTPQHF. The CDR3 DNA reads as TGCGCCAGCAGTGAGGTACCGGGAGGGACGCCCCAGCATTTT.

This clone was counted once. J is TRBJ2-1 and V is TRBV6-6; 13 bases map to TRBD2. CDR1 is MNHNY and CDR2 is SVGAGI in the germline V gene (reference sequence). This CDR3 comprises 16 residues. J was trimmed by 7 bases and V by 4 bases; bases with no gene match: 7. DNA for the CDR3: TGTGCCAGCAGTTCCCAGACTAGCGGGGGGCGAAATGAGCAGTTCTTC. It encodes CASSSQTSGGRNEQFF.

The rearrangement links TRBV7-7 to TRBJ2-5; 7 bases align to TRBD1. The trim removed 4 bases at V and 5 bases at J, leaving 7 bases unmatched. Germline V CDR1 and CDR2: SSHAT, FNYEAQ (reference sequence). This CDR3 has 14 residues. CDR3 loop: CASSSTGVGETQYF. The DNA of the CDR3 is TGTGCCAGCAGCTCTACAGGGGTGGGGGAGACCCAGTACTTC.

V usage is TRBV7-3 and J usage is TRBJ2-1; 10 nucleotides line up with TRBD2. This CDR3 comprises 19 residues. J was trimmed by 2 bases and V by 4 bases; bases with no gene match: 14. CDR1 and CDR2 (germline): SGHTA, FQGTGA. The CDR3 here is CASSYSSGGKPGPYNEQFF. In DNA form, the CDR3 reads TGTGCCAGCAGCTATTCTAGCGGGGGCAAGCCGGGCCCCTACAATGAGCAGTTCTTC.

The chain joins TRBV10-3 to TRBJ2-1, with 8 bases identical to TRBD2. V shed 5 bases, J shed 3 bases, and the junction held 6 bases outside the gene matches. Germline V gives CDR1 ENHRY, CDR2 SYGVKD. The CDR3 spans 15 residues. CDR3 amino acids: CAISSSGGLYNEQFF. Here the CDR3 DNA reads TGTGCCATCAGTTCGAGCGGGGGCCTCTACAATGAGCAGTTCTTC.

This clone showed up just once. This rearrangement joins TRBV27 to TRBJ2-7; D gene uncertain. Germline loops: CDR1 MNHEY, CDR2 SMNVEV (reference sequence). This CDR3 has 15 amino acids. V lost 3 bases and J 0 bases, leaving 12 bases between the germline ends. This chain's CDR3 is CASSFQVDPSYEQYF. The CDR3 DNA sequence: TGTGCCAGCAGTTTCCAGGTAGACCCCTCCTACGAGCAGTACTTC.

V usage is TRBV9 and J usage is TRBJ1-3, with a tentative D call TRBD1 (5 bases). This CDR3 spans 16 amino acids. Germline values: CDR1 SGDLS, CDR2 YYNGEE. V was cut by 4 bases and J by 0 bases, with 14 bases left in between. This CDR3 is CASSQLTGGSGNTIYF. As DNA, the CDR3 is TGTGCCAGCAGCCAACTGACCGGGGGCTCTGGAAACACCATATATTTT.

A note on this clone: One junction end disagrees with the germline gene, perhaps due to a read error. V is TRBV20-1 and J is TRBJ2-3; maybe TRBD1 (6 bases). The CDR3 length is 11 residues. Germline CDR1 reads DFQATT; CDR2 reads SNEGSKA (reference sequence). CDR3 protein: CRVQGTGTQYF. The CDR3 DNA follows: TGCAGGGTACAGGGCACAGGTACGCAGTATTTT.

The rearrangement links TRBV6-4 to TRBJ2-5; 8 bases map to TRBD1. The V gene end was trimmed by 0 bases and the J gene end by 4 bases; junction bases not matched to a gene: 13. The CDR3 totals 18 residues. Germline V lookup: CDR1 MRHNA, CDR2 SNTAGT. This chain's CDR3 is CASSDSTPRAGGRETQYF. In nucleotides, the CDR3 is TGTGCCAGCAGTGACTCGACTCCTCGGGCAGGGGGCCGAGAGACCCAGTACTTC.

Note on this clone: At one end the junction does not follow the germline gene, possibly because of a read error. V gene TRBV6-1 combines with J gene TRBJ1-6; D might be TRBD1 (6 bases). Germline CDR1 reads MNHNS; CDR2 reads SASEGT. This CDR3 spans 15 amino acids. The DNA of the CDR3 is TGTGCCAACAGTGACAGGACAGCTAGACATTCACCCCTCCACTTT. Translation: CANSDRTARHSPLHF.

CDR3 residues: CASRSPGDQPQHF. The CDR3 DNA is TGTGCCAGTAGAAGCCCAGGGGATCAGCCCCAGCATTTT. The chain links TRBV19 to TRBJ1-5; TRBD1 is a possible D gene (6 bases). V was trimmed by 6 bases and J by 5 bases, leaving 11 bases between them. The CDR3 has 13 residues. Per germline, CDR1 LNHDA and CDR2 SQIVND (reference sequence).

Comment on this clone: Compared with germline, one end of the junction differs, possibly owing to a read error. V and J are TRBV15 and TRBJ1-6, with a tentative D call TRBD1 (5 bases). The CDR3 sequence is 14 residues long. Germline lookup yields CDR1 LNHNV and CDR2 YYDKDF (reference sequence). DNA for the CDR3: TGTGCCACCAGCAGAGGGCAGGGCAATTCACCCCTCAACTTT. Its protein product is CATSRGQGNSPLNF.

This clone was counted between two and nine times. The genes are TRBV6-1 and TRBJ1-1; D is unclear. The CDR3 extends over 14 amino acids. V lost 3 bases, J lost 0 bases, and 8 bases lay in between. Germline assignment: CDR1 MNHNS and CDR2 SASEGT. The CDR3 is CASSEGRLNTEAFF. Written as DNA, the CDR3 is TGTGCCAGCAGTGAGGGCAGATTGAACACTGAAGCTTTCTTT.

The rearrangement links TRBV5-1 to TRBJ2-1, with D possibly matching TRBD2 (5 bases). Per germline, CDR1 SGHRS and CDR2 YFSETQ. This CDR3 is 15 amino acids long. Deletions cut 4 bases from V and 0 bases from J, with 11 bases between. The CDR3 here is CASSVSVGSYNEQFF. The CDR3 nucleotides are TGCGCCAGCAGCGTTAGCGTCGGCTCCTACAATGAGCAGTTCTTC.